The TCR beta chain under discussion was sequenced for a study of blood T cell repertoires in COVID-19. Data came from immunoSEQ multiplex PCR; TCRdb stores just in-frame clones and leaves some out. This table holds approximately 160,000 clones, approximately 87% found once. Trimming removed 1 base at V and 5 bases at J, with 21 bases between. This CDR3 has 18 amino acids. Germline V gene data show CDR1 as LGHNA and CDR2 as YNFKEQ. The chain carries TRBV4-2 and TRBJ2-4; tentatively, D is TRBD2 (7 bases). The TCR was taken from a woman in her seventies with acute or convalescent COVID-19. The sample taken for sequencing was peripheral blood. This chain's CDR3 is CASSQGPVGGANQNIQYF. The CDR3 nucleotides are TGTGCCAGCAGCCAAGGCCCGGTAGGGGGGGCGAATCAAAACATTCAGTACTTC.